Following are 30 T cell receptor beta chains from one sample sequenced in a study of cytomegalovirus exposure and HLA in healthy donors. 13 Jbeta primers and 60 Vbeta primers were used for the PCR. Generated by immunoSEQ multiplex PCR, the TCRdb table keeps only in-frame clones and is missing some. Here the sample spans roughly 120,000 clones, roughly three quarters being singletons. The material sequenced was PBMCs. These receptors originate from a woman aged 45 to 65 in good health and CMV-seropositive.

J is TRBJ2-5 and V is TRBV25-1; 8 positions agree with TRBD2. V shed 3 bases, J shed 1 base, and the junction held 7 bases outside the gene matches. The CDR3 extends over 16 amino acids. CDR1 MGHDK and CDR2 SYGVNS come from the germline V gene. The CDR3 coding sequence is TGTGCCAGCAGTGACTTTAATAGCGGGGCCCAAGAGACCCAGTACTTC. Amino acid sequence: CASSDFNSGAQETQYF.

The rearrangement uses TRBV29-1 and TRBJ1-1; 7 nucleotides match TRBD1. Per the germline V gene, CDR1 is SQVTM and CDR2 is ANQGSEA. Trimming removed 6 bases from V and 11 bases from J; junction bases left unmatched: 6. The CDR3 is made up of 10 amino acids. CDR3 loop: CSVVQGRAFF. For the CDR3, the DNA is TGCAGCGTCGTACAGGGGCGGGCTTTCTTT.

This chain connects TRBV25-1 to TRBJ2-3, with D tentatively TRBD1 (6 bases). The CDR3 is 14 residues long. CDR1 is MGHDK, CDR2 SYGVNS, per germline. Trimming removed 6 bases at V and 3 bases at J, with 13 bases between. DNA for the CDR3: TGTGCCAGCAGCCAGCCAGGGGCTACAGATACGCAGTATTTT. Encoded protein: CASSQPGATDTQYF.

The table lists this clone with a few counts. The chain links TRBV19 to TRBJ1-5; D unclear. V lost 7 bases and J lost 0, with 13 bases in between. The CDR3 is made up of 15 amino acids. Germline V gene lookup returns CDR1 LNHDA and CDR2 SQIVND (reference sequence). The CDR3 is CASTRGFYSNQPQHF. Here the CDR3 DNA reads TGTGCCAGTACGCGCGGGTTCTATAGCAATCAGCCCCAGCATTTT. Full variable domain (outside the CDR3, taken from reference TRBV19 and TRBJ1-5): DGGITQSPKYLFRKEGQNVTLSCEQNLNHDAMYWYRQDPGQGLRLIYYSQIVNDFQKGDIAEGYSVSREKKESFPLTVTSAQKNPTAFYLCASTRGFYSNQPQHFGDGTRLSIL.

The rearrangement uses TRBV5-4 and TRBJ1-2; TRBD1 matches at 11 bases. The CDR3 has 14 amino acids. Germline CDR1 and CDR2: SGHNT and YYREEE (reference sequence). With 1 base clipped from V and 7 bases from J, the junction kept 3 bases outside the gene matches. CDR3 region: CASSLIGTGGGYTF. The CDR3 region has the DNA TGTGCCAGCAGCTTGATCGGGACAGGGGGTGGCTACACCTTC.

The chain employs TRBV5-1 and TRBJ2-5; D is perhaps TRBD2 (5 bases). V was trimmed by 3 bases and J by 1 base, leaving 13 bases between them. This CDR3 is 15 amino acids long. Germline V gene data show CDR1 as SGHRS and CDR2 as YFSETQ. CDR3 sequence: CASSSAPGSQETQYF. The CDR3 DNA sequence: TGCGCCAGCAGCTCGGCCCCTGGGAGCCAAGAGACCCAGTACTTC. The complete variable domain, with remaining parts taken from reference TRBV5-1 and TRBJ2-5, reads KAGVTQTPRYLIKTRGQQVTLSCSPISGHRSVSWYQQTPGQGLQFLFEYFSETQRNKGNFPGRFSGRQFSNSRSEMNVSTLELGDSALYLCASSSAPGSQETQYFGPGTRLLVL.

The genes are TRBV6-1 and TRBJ2-3, with TRBD2 identical over 10 bases. CDR3 length: 15 residues. Trimming removed 8 bases from V and 0 bases from J; junction bases left unmatched: 5. Germline assignment: CDR1 MNHNS and CDR2 SASEGT. The CDR3 DNA reads as TGTGCCAGCGAGCGGGGGGGGGCTAGCACAGATACGCAGTATTTT. Its translation: CASERGGASTDTQYF.

The V gene is TRBV6-5, the J gene TRBJ1-5; 7 bases are a match to TRBD1. V lost 4 bases, J lost 4 bases, and 1 base stayed unmatched. This CDR3 has 13 amino acids. Germline CDR1 is MNHEY and CDR2 is SVGAGI. CDR3 in DNA: TGTGCCAGCAGTTCGACAGGGAATCAGCCCCAGCATTTT. As protein: CASSSTGNQPQHF.

V usage is TRBV6-4 and J usage is TRBJ2-2; 7 bases line up with TRBD2. The germline V gene encodes CDR1 MRHNA and CDR2 SNTAGT. The junction had 2 bases not matched to a gene; V was cut back by 6 bases and J by 1 base. The CDR3 length is 14 residues. This chain's CDR3 is CASRPSGNTGELFF. CDR3 in DNA: TGTGCCAGCAGGCCTAGCGGGAACACCGGGGAGCTGTTTTTT.

This chain joins TRBV7-8 and TRBJ2-5; 12 bases match TRBD2. This CDR3 is 17 amino acids long. V lost 1 base to trimming and J lost 3 bases; unmatched junction nucleotides: 6. Germline V gene sequence: CDR1 SGHVS, CDR2 FQNEAQ. The CDR3 spells CASSLVSSGGAEETQYF. The CDR3 DNA is TGTGCCAGCAGCTTAGTGTCTAGCGGGGGGGCCGAAGAGACCCAGTACTTC.

The chain joins TRBV9 to TRBJ1-4; 7 positions agree with TRBD1. J gave up 7 bases and V 4 bases, and 10 bases lay outside the gene matches. CDR3 length: 15 residues. Looked up from germline, CDR1 is SGDLS and CDR2 is YYNGEE. CDR3 nucleotides: TGTGCCAGCAGCTCTCGACAGGGTGATTCTGAAAAACTGTTTTTT. Translating it yields CASSSRQGDSEKLFF.

This clone was seen a few times. This chain links TRBV27 with TRBJ2-4, with TRBD1 matching 8 bases. The CDR3 spans 16 residues. After removal of 5 bases from V and 9 bases from J, the junction contained 15 bases not matched to a gene. Germline CDR1 and CDR2: MNHEY and SMNVEV (reference sequence). CDR3 coding DNA: TGTGCCAGCAGTACGGACAGGGTCGGGAAGGGGGGCATTCAGTACTTC. Amino acids: CASSTDRVGKGGIQYF.

The rearrangement joins TRBV4-3 to TRBJ2-1; 10 bases fit TRBD1. The CDR3 contains 14 residues. Germline assignment: CDR1 LGHNA and CDR2 YSLEER. The ends lost 4 bases at V and 7 bases at J; junction bases unmatched: 4. The CDR3: CASSLLGQGNEQFF. DNA of the CDR3: TGCGCCAGCAGCCTCCTGGGACAGGGGAATGAGCAGTTCTTC.

The chain recombines TRBV18 with TRBJ1-2; no clear D gene. Trimming stripped 6 bases from V and 4 bases from J, with 12 bases between. Germline assignment: CDR1 KGHSH and CDR2 LQKENI. CDR3 length: 13 amino acids. In nucleotides, the CDR3 is TGTGCCAGCTCCCCGAAGGAGTCCTATGGCTACACCTTC. It yields the protein CASSPKESYGYTF.

V is TRBV6-1 and J is TRBJ2-3; possible D gene TRBD2, 6 bases. Germline CDR1 MNHNS, CDR2 SASEGT. Trimming left V 5 bases short and J 2 bases short, with 14 bases between. This CDR3 has 15 residues. This chain's CDR3 is CASSRAGIPTDTQYF. The CDR3 DNA sequence: TGTGCCAGCAGTCGAGCGGGTATCCCCACAGATACGCAGTATTTT.

The chain links TRBV18 to TRBJ2-2; 7 nucleotides agree with TRBD1. Germline V gene lookup returns CDR1 KGHSH and CDR2 LQKENI. The CDR3 sequence is 16 residues long. V was clipped by 6 bases and J by 2 bases; unmatched bases: 9. The CDR3 here is CASSPTGALNTGELFF. The CDR3 coding sequence is TGTGCCAGCTCGCCTACAGGGGCCCTCAACACCGGGGAGCTGTTTTTT.

The rearrangement links TRBV6-5 to TRBJ2-2; tentatively, D is TRBD2 (5 bases). Looked up from germline, CDR1 is MNHEY and CDR2 is SVGAGI. Trimming left V 8 bases short and J 0 bases short, with 13 bases between. The CDR3 totals 15 residues. The CDR3 reads CASRRLASNTGELFF. CDR3 DNA sequence: TGTGCCAGCCGGAGGTTGGCTTCGAACACCGGGGAGCTGTTTTTT.

This rearrangement joins TRBV2 to TRBJ2-5; 7 bases are a match to TRBD2. With V trimmed by 7 bases and J by 3 bases, 8 bases remained unmatched. The CDR3 is 14 residues long. CDR1 and CDR2 (germline): SNHLY, FYNNEI. For the CDR3, the DNA is TGTGCCAGCATCCCCGGGGCGGGAGAAGAGACCCAGTACTTC. It encodes CASIPGAGEETQYF.

V gene TRBV15 combines with J gene TRBJ2-5; D is perhaps TRBD2 (6 bases). The V end was cut by 3 bases, the J end by 4 bases, with 15 bases between. Germline CDR1 reads LNHNV; CDR2 reads YYDKDF (reference sequence). CDR3 length: 15 amino acids. The CDR3 nucleotides are TGTGCCACCAGCAGGGCCGCCGGGGGTCGAGAGACCCAGTACTTC. As protein: CATSRAAGGRETQYF. The full variable domain, with the rest looked up from reference TRBV15 and TRBJ2-5, is DAMVIQNPRYQVTQFGKPVTLSCSQTLNHNVMYWYQQKSSQAPKLLFHYYDKDFNNEADTPDNFQSRRPNTSFCFLDIRSPGLGDTAMYLCATSRAAGGRETQYFGPGTRLLVL.

This sequence joins TRBV10-3 and TRBJ1-5; perhaps TRBD1 as D (5 bases). The germline CDR1 and CDR2 sequences are ENHRY and SYGVKD. Trimming stripped 4 bases from V and 3 bases from J, with 7 bases between. The CDR3 extends over 13 amino acids. Written as DNA, the CDR3 is TGTGCCATCAGTGGACAGATCAATCAGCCCCAGCATTTT. This sequence encodes CAISGQINQPQHF.

The V call is TRBV18, the J call TRBJ1-2; tentative D call: TRBD1 (6 bases). CDR1 and CDR2 from the germline V gene are KGHSH and LQKENI. The CDR3 totals 12 residues. The V end lost 5 bases, the J end lost 7 bases, and 11 bases lay between the germline ends. CDR3: CASSDRKSGYTF. The CDR3 bases are TGTGCCAGCTCAGACAGGAAGAGTGGCTACACCTTC.

This CDR3 reads CASSWQRETDTQYF. CDR3 DNA sequence: TGTGCCAGTAGTTGGCAGCGGGAGACAGATACGCAGTATTTT. V and J are TRBV19 and TRBJ2-3; 8 bases are a match to TRBD2. The trim removed 5 bases at V and 3 bases at J, leaving 4 bases unmatched. The CDR3 sequence is 14 residues long. Germline loops: CDR1 LNHDA, CDR2 SQIVND (reference sequence). Full variable domain (rest looked up from reference TRBV19 and TRBJ2-3): DGGITQSPKYLFRKEGQNVTLSCEQNLNHDAMYWYRQDPGQGLRLIYYSQIVNDFQKGDIAEGYSVSREKKESFPLTVTSAQKNPTAFYLCASSWQRETDTQYFGPGTRLTVL.

This sequence joins TRBV11-2 and TRBJ1-2; TRBD1 is a possible D gene (5 bases). Germline values: CDR1 SGHAT, CDR2 FQNNGV. There are 12 residues in the CDR3. V lost 0 bases, J lost 7 bases, and 6 bases lay in between. The CDR3 loop reads CASSLEGGGYTF. In nucleotides, the CDR3 is TGTGCCAGCAGCTTAGAGGGGGGTGGCTACACCTTC.

This chain's CDR3 is CASSIPDRAGANVLTF. CDR3 nucleotides: TGCGCCAGCAGCATACCTGACAGGGCTGGGGCCAACGTCCTGACTTTC. The genes are TRBV5-1 and TRBJ2-6, with 7 bases fitting TRBD1. The length of the CDR3 is 16 residues. Germline V CDR1 and CDR2: SGHRS, YFSETQ. The J segment lost 2 bases and the V segment lost 4 bases, leaving 6 bases of the junction unmatched.

The V and J genes are TRBV5-6 and TRBJ1-1, with TRBD1 as a possible D gene (5 bases). The CDR3 has 16 residues. V lost 4 bases to trimming and J lost 2 bases, with 18 bases between them. Per the germline V gene, CDR1 is SGHDT and CDR2 is YYEEEE. This CDR3 reads CASSLRQTRTNTEAFF. CDR3 nucleotide sequence: TGTGCCAGCAGCCTCCGACAGACGAGAACAAACACTGAAGCTTTCTTT.

The rearrangement uses TRBV19 and TRBJ2-5; tentative D call: TRBD1 (6 bases). V lost 2 bases, J lost 3 bases, and 7 bases lay in between. There are 13 residues in the CDR3. Germline V gene lookup returns CDR1 LNHDA and CDR2 SQIVND (reference sequence). The CDR3 DNA is TGTGCCAGTAGTATAACAGGGAAAGAGACCCAGTACTTC. The encoded protein is CASSITGKETQYF.

The chain links TRBV7-9 to TRBJ1-1, with TRBD1 as a possible D gene (5 bases). This CDR3 comprises 15 residues. V was pared by 2 bases and J by 2 bases, with 12 bases between. Germline values: CDR1 SEHNR, CDR2 FQNEAQ (reference sequence). As DNA, the CDR3 is TGTGCCAGCAGCTTAAATTGGGGCGGAAACACTGAAGCTTTCTTT. Its translation: CASSLNWGGNTEAFF.

The gene calls are TRBV7-9 and TRBJ2-7; 9 bases are a match to TRBD1. Germline V lookup: CDR1 SEHNR, CDR2 FQNEAQ (reference sequence). The CDR3 sequence is 14 residues long. After removal of 8 bases from V and 3 bases from J, the junction contained 8 bases not matched to a gene. The chain's CDR3 is CASFQWDRDYEQYF. The CDR3 DNA is TGTGCCAGCTTCCAATGGGACAGGGACTACGAGCAGTACTTC.

The chain joins TRBV7-8 to TRBJ1-1; no firm D call. The CDR3 is 13 residues long. Trimming pared 1 base from V and 3 bases from J, leaving 6 bases between. Per germline, CDR1 SGHVS and CDR2 FQNEAQ. The CDR3, as DNA: TGTGCCAGCAGCTTAGACTCGGACACTGAAGCTTTCTTT. Translating gives CASSLDSDTEAFF.

This clone was counted only a few times. A junction boundary mismatches the germline segment, possibly from a read error. The J gene is TRBJ1-6, the V gene TRBV7-9; D gene uncertain. This CDR3 is built from 15 residues. In germline, CDR1 is SEHNR, CDR2 FQNEAQ (reference sequence). The CDR3 nucleotides read TGTTCCAGCAGCTTAGGTAGCACGTTCGATTCACCCCTCCACTTT. Encoded protein: CSSSLGSTFDSPLHF. The complete variable domain, with remaining parts taken from reference TRBV7-9 and TRBJ1-6, reads DTGVSQNPRHKITKRGQNVTFRCDPISEHNRLYWYRQTLGQGPEFLTYFQNEAQLEKSRLLSDRFSAERPKGSFSTLEIQRTEQGDSAMYLCSSSLGSTFDSPLHFGNGTRLTVT.